The entry below gives a single TCR beta chain sequence along with its context. The target antigen is unknown. The sample belongs to a study of shared clonotypes between healthy human individuals. The germline V and J ends were trimmed by 6 bases and 3 bases, with 14 bases remaining between them. Germline CDR1 and CDR2: MDHEN and SYDVKM. CDR3 length: 14 residues. Findings of the study overall: What limited the represented genetic and exposure-history diversity was the small number of donors. How much donors shared clonotypes was expected to be affected by sequencing depth.

The repertoire was sequenced with immunoSEQ multiplex PCR; TCRdb's copy has only in-frame clones and lacks some. Among about 1.5 million clones listed, under 99% were seen once. The sequence came from a man aged 25-40 years in good health. The chain has TRBV28 and TRBJ1-2; no reliable D call. The sample was naive CD4+ T cells sorted from blood. The subset: CD45RA+ positively selected. The CDR3 DNA follows: TGTGCCAGCAGCCTGACACCCGTGCACTATGGCTACACCTTC. Its protein product is CASSLTPVHYGYTF.